This is a list of T cell receptor beta chains from one sample in a study of T cells in Graves' hyperthyroidism and ophthalmopathy. Via MiXCR, TCRdb re-called the multiplex PCR reads, giving one row per CDR3 protein. The data contain about half a million distinct CDR3 sequences, just under 20% of them singletons. Sequencing was performed on blood. These receptors were collected from a man aged 40-55 years with Graves' ophthalmopathy. CDR3s include the opening cysteine and the closing phenylalanine or tryptophan. Fields, in order: V gene, J gene, D gene, clone size, CDR3 DNA, CDR3 protein. The D gene is left open where the match is weak. The listing skips clone size in some rows; elsewhere it reads once, few, many or a size class.

TRBV20-1	TRBJ2-1	-	many	TGCAGTGCTAGACCAGCGGCCCGGCGGGATGAGCAGTTCTTC	CSARPAARRDEQFF
TRBV12-3/TRBV12-4	TRBJ2-7	TRBD1	-	TGTGCCAGCAGTATCAGACAGGGGGCGACCTACGAGCAGTACTTC	CASSIRQGATYEQYF
TRBV5-1	TRBJ2-3	-	many	TGTGCCAGCAGCCCTGGGACTAGCACAGATACGCAGTATTTT	CASSPGTSTDTQYF
TRBV2	TRBJ1-2	TRBD1	-	TGTGCCAGCAGTCGAGGTAGGGGGCGGGGAGACTATGGCTACACCTTC	CASSRGRGRGDYGYTF
TRBV6-1	TRBJ1-5	TRBD1	few	TGTGCCAGCAGTGGGACAGGGAATAATCAGCCCCAGCATTTT	CASSGTGNNQPQHF
TRBV29-1	TRBJ1-2	TRBD1	once	TGCAGCGGGGCAGGGACAGGGAGTGGCTACACCTTC	CSGAGTGSGYTF
TRBV6-1	TRBJ2-3	-	few	TGTGCCAGCAGACGGGCGGGGCCCACAGATACGCAGTATTTT	CASRRAGPTDTQYF
TRBV15	TRBJ2-3	-	few	TGTGCCACCAGCATCGGACCGCTCCATACAGGTCTTACAGATACGCAGTATTTT	CATSIGPLHTGLTDTQYF
TRBV6-2/TRBV6-3	TRBJ2-3	-	many	TGTGCCAGCAGTCTCGACAGGTACGGCGGAGATACGCAGTATTTT	CASSLDRYGGDTQYF
TRBV11-3	TRBJ2-7	-	many	TGTGCCAGCAGCCAACAGGTTCCCTACGAGCAGTACTTC	CASSQQVPYEQYF
TRBV6-1	TRBJ2-5	TRBD2	-	TGTGCCAGCAGCTCGGGACTAGCGAGGGGAGAGACCCAGTACTTC	CASSSGLARGETQYF
TRBV4-1	TRBJ1-5	-	few	TGCGCCAGCAGCCAGGAGGCCTATCAGCCCCAGCATTTT	CASSQEAYQPQHF
TRBV29-1	TRBJ2-5	-	-	TGCAGCGTTGAAAGCGGGCTCCTACGGGAGACCCAGTACTTC	CSVESGLLRETQYF
TRBV5-1	TRBJ1-3	TRBD1	many	TGCGCCAGCAGTCGACAGGGGACCTTCTCTGGAAACACCATATATTTT	CASSRQGTFSGNTIYF
TRBV7-2	TRBJ2-5	TRBD2	many	TGTGCCAGCAGCCCCGGGACTAGCGGGAGAGAGACCCAGTACTTC	CASSPGTSGRETQYF
TRBV24-1	TRBJ2-5	TRBD1	-	TGTGCCACCAGTGACCCAGGACAGGGGTACCAAGAGGCCCAGTACTTC	CATSDPGQGYQEAQYF
TRBV19	TRBJ1-4	TRBD1	few	TGTGCCAGTGCCCGGGACAGCCTTAATGAAAAACTGTTTTTT	CASARDSLNEKLFF
TRBV11-1	TRBJ2-7	TRBD1	many	TGTGCCAGCAGCTTGATCCCGACAGGGTGGAGAAACTACGAGCAGTACTTC	CASSLIPTGWRNYEQYF
TRBV20-1	TRBJ2-7	TRBD1	many	TGCAGTGCTAGAGGCCGACAGGGCCACGAGCAGTACTTC	CSARGRQGHEQYF